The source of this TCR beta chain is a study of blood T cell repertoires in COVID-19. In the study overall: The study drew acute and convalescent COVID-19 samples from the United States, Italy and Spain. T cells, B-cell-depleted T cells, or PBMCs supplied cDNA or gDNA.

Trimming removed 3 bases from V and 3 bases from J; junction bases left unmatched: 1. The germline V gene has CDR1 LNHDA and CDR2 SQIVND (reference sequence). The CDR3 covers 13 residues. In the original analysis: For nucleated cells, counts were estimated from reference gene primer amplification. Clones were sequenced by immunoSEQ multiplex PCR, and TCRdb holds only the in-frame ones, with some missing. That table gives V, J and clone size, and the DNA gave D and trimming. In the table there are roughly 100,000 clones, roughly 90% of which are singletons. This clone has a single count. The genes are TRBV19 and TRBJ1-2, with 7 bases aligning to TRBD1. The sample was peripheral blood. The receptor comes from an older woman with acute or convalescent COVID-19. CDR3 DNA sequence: TGTGCCAGTAGTATCGGGACAGACTATGGCTACACCTTC. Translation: CASSIGTDYGYTF.